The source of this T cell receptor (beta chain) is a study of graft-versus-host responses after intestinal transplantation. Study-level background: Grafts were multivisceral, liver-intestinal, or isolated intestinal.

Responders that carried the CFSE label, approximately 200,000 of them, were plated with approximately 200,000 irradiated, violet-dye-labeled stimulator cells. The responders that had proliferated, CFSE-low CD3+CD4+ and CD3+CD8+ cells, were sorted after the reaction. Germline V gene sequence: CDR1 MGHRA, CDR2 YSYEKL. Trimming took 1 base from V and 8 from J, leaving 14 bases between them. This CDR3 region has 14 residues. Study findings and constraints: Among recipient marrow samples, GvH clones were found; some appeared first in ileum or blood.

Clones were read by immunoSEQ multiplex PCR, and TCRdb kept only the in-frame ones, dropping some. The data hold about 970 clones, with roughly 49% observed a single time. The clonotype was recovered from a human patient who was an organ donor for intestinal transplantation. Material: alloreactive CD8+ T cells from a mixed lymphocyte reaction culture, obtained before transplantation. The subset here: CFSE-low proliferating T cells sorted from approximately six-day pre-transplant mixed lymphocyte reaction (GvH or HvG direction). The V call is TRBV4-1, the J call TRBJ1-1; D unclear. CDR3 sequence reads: CASSQVSLGGEAFF. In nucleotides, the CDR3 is TGCGCCAGCAGCCAAGTCAGTCTAGGCGGGGAAGCTTTCTTT.